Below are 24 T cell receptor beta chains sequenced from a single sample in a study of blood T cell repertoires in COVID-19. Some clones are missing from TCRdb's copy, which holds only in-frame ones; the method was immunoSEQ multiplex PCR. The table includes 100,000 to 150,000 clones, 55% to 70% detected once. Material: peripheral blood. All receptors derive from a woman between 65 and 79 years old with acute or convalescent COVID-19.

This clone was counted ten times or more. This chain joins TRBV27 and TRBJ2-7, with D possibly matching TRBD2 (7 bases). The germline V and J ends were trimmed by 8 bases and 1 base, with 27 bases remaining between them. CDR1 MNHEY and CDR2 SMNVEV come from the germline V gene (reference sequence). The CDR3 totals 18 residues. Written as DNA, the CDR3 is TGTGCCAGCGGGGGAAACTTACAAGGGGGACTACCATCCTACGAGCAGTACTTC. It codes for CASGGNLQGGLPSYEQYF.

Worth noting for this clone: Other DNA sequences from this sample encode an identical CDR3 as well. The CDR3 loop reads CASSLEAKYTDTQYF. The DNA of the CDR3 is TGCGCCAGCAGCTTGGAAGCGAAATACACGGATACGCAGTATTTT. The chain employs TRBV5-1 and TRBJ2-3; D gene ambiguous. V was trimmed by 0 bases and J by 6 bases, leaving 14 bases between them. CDR1 is SGHRS and CDR2 is YFSETQ in the germline V gene. The length of the CDR3 is 15 residues.

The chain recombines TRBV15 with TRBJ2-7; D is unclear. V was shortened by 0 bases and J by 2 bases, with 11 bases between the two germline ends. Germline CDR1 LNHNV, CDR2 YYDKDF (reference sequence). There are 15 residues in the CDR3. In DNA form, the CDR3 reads TGTGCCACCAGCAGAGAGGGCAGCCCTACCTACGAGCAGTACTTC. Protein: CATSREGSPTYEQYF.

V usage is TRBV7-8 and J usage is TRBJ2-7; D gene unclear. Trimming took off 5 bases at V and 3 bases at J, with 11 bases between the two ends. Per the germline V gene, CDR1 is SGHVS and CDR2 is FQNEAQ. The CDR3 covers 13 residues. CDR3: CASSAQADYEQYF. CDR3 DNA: TGTGCCAGCAGCGCCCAAGCCGACTACGAGCAGTACTTC.

CDR3 region: CATTRSLRGDAFF. Here the CDR3 DNA reads TGTGCCACCACCCGATCACTACGGGGAGACGCTTTCTTT. The V and J genes are TRBV6-5 and TRBJ1-1; D gene ambiguous. V lost 10 bases and J 11 bases, leaving 23 bases between the germline ends. Germline V gene data show CDR1 as MNHEY and CDR2 as SVGAGI. The CDR3 length is 13 residues.

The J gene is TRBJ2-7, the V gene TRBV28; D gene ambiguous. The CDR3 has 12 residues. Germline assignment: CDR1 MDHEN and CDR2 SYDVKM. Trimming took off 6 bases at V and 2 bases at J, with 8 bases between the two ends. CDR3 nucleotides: TGTGCCAGCAGCCGCCGGGCCTACGAGCAGTACTTC. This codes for CASSRRAYEQYF. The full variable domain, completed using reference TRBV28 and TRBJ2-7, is DVKVTQSSRYLVKRTGEKVFLECVQDMDHENMFWYRQDPGLGLRLIYFSYDVKMKEKGDIPEGYSVSREKKERFSLILESASTNQTSMYLCASSRRAYEQYFGPGTRLTVT.

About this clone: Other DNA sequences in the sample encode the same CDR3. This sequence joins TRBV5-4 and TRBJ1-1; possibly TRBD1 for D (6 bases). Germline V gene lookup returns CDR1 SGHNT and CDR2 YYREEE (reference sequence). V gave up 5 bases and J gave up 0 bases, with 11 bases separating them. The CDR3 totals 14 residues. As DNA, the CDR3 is TGTGCCAGCAGTTCGGGACAAATGAACACTGAAGCTTTCTTT. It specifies CASSSGQMNTEAFF.

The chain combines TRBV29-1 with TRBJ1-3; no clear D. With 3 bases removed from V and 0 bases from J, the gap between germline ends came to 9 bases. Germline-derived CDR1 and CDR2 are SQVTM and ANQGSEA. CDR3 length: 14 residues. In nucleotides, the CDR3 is TGCAGCGTTGATGGACTTTACTCTGGAAACACCATATATTTT. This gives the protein CSVDGLYSGNTIYF.

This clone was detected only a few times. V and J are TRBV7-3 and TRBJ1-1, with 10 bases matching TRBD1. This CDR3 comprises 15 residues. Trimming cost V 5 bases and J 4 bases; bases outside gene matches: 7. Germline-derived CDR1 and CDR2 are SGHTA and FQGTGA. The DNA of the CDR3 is TGTGCCAGCAGCCAGACAGGGGGCGGGAGCACTGAAGCTTTCTTT. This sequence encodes CASSQTGGGSTEAFF.

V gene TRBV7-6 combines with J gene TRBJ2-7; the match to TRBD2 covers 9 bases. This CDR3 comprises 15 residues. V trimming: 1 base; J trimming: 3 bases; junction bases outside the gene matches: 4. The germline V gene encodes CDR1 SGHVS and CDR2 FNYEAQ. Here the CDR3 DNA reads TGTGCCAGCAGCTTAGTCAGCGGGAGGCTCTACGAGCAGTACTTC. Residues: CASSLVSGRLYEQYF.

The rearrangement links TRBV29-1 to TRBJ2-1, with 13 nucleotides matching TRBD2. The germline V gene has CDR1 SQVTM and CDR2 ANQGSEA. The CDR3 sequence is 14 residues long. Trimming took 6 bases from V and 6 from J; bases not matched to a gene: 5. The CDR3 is CSVDTSGRANEQFF. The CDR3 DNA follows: TGCAGCGTAGATACTAGCGGGAGGGCCAATGAGCAGTTCTTC.

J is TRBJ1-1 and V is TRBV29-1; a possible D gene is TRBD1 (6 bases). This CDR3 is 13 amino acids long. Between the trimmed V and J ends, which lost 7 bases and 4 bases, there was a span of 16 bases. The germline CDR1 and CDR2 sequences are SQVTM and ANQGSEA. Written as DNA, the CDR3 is TGCAGCGGGGGGCGGGGCTCGGGCACTGAAGCTTTCTTT. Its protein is CSGGRGSGTEAFF. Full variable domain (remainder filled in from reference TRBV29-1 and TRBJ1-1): SAVISQKPSRDICQRGTSLTIQCQVDSQVTMMFWYRQQPGQSLTLIATANQGSEATYESGFVIDKFPISRPNLTFSTLTVSNMSPEDSSIYLCSGGRGSGTEAFFGQGTRLTVV.

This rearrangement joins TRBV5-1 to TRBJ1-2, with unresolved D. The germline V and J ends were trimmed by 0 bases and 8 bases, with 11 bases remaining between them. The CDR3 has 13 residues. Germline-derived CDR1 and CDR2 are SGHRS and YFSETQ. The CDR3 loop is CASSLERERGYTF. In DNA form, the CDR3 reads TGCGCCAGCAGCTTGGAGAGGGAGAGGGGCTACACCTTC.

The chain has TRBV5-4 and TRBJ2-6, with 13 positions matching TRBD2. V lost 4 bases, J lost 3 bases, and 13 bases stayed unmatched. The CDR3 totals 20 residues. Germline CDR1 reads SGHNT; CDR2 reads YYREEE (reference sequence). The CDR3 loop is CASSQLLAGGPSGGANVLTF. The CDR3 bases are TGTGCCAGCAGCCAGTTACTAGCGGGAGGGCCAAGTGGTGGGGCCAACGTCCTGACTTTC.

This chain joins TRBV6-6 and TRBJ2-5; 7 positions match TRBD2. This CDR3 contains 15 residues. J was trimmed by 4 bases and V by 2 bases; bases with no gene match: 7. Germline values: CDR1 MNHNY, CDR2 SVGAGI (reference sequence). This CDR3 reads CASSYGRGLGETQYF. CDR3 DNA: TGTGCCAGCAGTTACGGGAGGGGACTCGGAGAGACCCAGTACTTC.

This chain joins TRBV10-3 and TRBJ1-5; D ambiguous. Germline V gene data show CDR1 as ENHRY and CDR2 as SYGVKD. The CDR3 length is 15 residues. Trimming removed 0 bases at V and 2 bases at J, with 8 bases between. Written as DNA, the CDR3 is TGTGCCATCAGTGAGTCGAGGGCAGGCAATCAGCCCCAGCATTTT. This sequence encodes CAISESRAGNQPQHF.

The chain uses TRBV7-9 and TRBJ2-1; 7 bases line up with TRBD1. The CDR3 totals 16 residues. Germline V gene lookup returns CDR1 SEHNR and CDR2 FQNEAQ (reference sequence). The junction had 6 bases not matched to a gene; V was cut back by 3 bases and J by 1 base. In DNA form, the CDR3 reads TGTGCCAGCAGCTTCCCCTCGGGACAGTCCTACAATGAGCAGTTCTTC. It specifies CASSFPSGQSYNEQFF.

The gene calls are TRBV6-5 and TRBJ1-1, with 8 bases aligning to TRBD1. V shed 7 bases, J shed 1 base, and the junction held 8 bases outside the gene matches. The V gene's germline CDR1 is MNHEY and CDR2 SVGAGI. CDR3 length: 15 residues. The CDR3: CASTQFGTGNTEAFF. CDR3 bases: TGTGCCAGCACCCAATTCGGGACAGGGAACACTGAAGCTTTCTTT.

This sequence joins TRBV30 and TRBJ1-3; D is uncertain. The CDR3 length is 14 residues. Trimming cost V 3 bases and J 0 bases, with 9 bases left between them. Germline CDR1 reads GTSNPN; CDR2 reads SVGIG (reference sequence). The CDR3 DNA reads TGTGCCTGGAGCCGACACTCCTCTGGAAACACCATATATTTT. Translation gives CAWSRHSSGNTIYF.

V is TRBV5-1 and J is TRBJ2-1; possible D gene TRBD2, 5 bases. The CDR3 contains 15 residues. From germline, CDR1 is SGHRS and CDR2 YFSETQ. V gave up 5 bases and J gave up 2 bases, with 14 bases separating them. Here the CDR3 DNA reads TGCGCCAGCAGTAGGAGCGGTGGGACCTACAATGAGCAGTTCTTC. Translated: CASSRSGGTYNEQFF.

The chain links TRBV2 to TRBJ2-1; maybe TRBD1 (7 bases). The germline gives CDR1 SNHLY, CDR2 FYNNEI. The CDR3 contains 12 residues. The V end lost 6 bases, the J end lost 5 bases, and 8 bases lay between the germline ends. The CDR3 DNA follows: TGTGCCAGCAGCAGGGGGGACAATGAGCAGTTCTTC. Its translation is CASSRGDNEQFF. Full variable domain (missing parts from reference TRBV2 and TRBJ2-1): EPEVTQTPSHQVTQMGQEVILRCVPISNHLYFYWYRQILGQKVEFLVSFYNNEISEKSEIFDDQFSVERPDGSNFTLKIRSTKLEDSAMYFCASSRGDNEQFFGPGTRLTVL.

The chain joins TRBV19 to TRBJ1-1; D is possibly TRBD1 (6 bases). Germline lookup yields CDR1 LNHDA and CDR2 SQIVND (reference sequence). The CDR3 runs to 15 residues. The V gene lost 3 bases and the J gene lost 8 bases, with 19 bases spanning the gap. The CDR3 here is CASSIISKQGPEAFF. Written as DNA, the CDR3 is TGTGCCAGTAGTATCATCTCTAAACAGGGCCCCGAAGCTTTCTTT. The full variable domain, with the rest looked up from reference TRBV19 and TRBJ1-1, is DGGITQSPKYLFRKEGQNVTLSCEQNLNHDAMYWYRQDPGQGLRLIYYSQIVNDFQKGDIAEGYSVSREKKESFPLTVTSAQKNPTAFYLCASSIISKQGPEAFFGQGTRLTVV.

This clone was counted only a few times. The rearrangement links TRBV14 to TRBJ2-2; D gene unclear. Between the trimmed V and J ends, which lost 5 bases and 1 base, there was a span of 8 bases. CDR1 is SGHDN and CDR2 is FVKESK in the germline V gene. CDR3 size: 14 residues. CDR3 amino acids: CASSSTLNTGELFF. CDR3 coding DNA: TGTGCCAGCAGCTCCACATTGAACACCGGGGAGCTGTTTTTT.

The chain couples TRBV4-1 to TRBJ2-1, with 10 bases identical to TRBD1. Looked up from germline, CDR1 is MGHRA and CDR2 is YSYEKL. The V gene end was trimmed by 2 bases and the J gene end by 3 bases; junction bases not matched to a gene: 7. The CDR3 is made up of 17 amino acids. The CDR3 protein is CASSQYRDRGNYNEQFF. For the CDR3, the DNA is TGCGCCAGCAGCCAATACCGGGACAGGGGAAACTACAATGAGCAGTTCTTC.